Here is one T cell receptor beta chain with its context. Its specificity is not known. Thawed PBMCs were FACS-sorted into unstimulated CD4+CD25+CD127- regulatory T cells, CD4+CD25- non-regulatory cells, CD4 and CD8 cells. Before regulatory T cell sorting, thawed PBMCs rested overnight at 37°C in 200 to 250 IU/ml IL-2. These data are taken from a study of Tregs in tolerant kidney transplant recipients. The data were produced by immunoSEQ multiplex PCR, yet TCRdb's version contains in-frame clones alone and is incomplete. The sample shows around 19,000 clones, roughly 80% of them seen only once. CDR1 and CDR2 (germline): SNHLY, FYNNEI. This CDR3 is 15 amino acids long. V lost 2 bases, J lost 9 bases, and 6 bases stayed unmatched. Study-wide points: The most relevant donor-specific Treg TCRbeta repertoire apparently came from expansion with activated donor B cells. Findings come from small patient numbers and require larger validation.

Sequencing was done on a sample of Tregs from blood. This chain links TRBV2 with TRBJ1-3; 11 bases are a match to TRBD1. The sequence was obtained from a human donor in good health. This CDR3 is CASSELGDRGSTIYF. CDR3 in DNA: TGTGCCAGCAGTGAACTGGGGGACAGGGGGTCCACCATATATTTT.